This T cell receptor (beta chain) was documented in a study of cytomegalovirus exposure and HLA in healthy donors. With 3 bases removed from V and 7 bases from J, the gap between germline ends came to 10 bases. CDR3 length: 12 residues. The germline CDR1 and CDR2 sequences are SGHVS and FQNEAQ. Overall study findings and caveats: In all likelihood, a cluster of highly shared sequence variants was a sequencing artifact. Apparent HLA restriction characterized most CMV-associated TCR beta chains in a later analysis.

The PCR was carried out with 60 Vbeta primers and 13 Jbeta primers. Some clones are missing from TCRdb's copy, which holds only in-frame ones; the method was immunoSEQ multiplex PCR. The table records 100,000 to 150,000 clones, roughly three quarters of them present only once. About this clone itself: What it binds is not known.

This sequence originates from a woman younger than 30 in good health and CMV-seronegative. This chain links TRBV7-8 with TRBJ2-7, with no clear D. The sequenced sample consisted of PBMCs. The CDR3, as DNA: TGTGCCAGCAGCTTTACGGCCGGGGAGCAGTACTTC. This codes for CASSFTAGEQYF.